Reported below is one T cell receptor (beta chain). Its antigen is undetermined. This CDR3 contains 12 residues. The germline V gene encodes CDR1 GTSNPN and CDR2 SVGIG (reference sequence). Trimming took 4 bases from V and 3 from J, leaving 8 bases between them. Using immunoSEQ multiplex PCR, the repertoire was profiled, and TCRdb retains in-frame clones only, with some absent. This sample has just under 85,000 clones, with approximately 85% found just once. These data come from a study of T cell responses to AZD1222 COVID-19 vaccine. General study findings and limits: White British people made up most donors, females outnumbered males, and clonal diversity was possibly underestimated. Seropositivity was recorded at baseline in only a handful of AZD1222 recipients.

The sequence was obtained from an adult in good health. The input for sequencing was peripheral blood, taken on day 0 of AZD1222 vaccination. The chain links TRBV30 to TRBJ2-3; TRBD2 might be the D (5 bases). In nucleotides, the CDR3 is TGTGCCTGGACCCCGGGGACAGATACGCAGTATTTT. Translated, it gives CAWTPGTDTQYF.